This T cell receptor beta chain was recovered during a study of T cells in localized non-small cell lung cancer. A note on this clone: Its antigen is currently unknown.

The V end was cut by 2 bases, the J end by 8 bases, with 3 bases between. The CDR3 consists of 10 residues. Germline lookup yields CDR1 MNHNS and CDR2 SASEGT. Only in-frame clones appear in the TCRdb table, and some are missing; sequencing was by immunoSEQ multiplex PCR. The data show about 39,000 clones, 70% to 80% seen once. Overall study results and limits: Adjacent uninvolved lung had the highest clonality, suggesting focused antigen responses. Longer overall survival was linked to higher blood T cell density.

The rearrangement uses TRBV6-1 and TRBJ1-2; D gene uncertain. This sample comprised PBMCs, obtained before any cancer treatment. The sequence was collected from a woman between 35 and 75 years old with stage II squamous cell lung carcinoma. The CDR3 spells CASSEYGYTF. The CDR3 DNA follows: TGTGCCAGCAGTGAATACGGCTACACCTTC.